This T cell receptor beta chain was obtained from a study of a mutant IDH1 vaccine in newly diagnosed glioma. The germline V gene encodes CDR1 SNHLY and CDR2 FYNNEI. This CDR3 has 15 residues. The germline V and J ends were trimmed by 6 bases and 9 bases, with 18 bases remaining between them. Time point reported: week 23, last vaccination. What each vaccine dose contained was 300 ug of mutant IDH1 20-mer peptide, accompanied by topical imiquimod. This clone was seen a single time. Its antigen is unidentified. Clones were sequenced by immunoSEQ multiplex PCR, and TCRdb holds only the in-frame ones, with some missing. This sample has about 65,000 clones, with around 83% found just once.

The sample in question was PBMCs, obtained from a glioma patient whose treatment included an IDH1 peptide vaccine. The genes are TRBV2 and TRBJ1-6; D might be TRBD1 (6 bases). The TCR sequence derives from a man aged 25 to 40 with glioma. CDR3 loop: CASSSWTAGSSPLHF. CDR3 DNA sequence: TGTGCCAGCAGCTCCTGGACAGCCGGGAGTTCACCCCTCCACTTT.